These 5 T cell receptor beta chains were all obtained from the same sample, sequenced in a study of PD-L1 blockade in urothelial cancer. Some clones are missing from TCRdb's copy, which holds only in-frame ones; the method was immunoSEQ multiplex PCR. This table has some 40,000 clones, 80% to 95% appearing once. The specimen comprised PBMCs, sampled around atezolizumab (anti-PD-L1) treatment. The receptors here all came from a man aged 65 to 79 with urothelial cancer.

The chain joins TRBV6-6 to TRBJ1-1, with TRBD1 matching 7 bases. J gave up 0 bases and V 8 bases, and 3 bases lay outside the gene matches. There are 13 residues in the CDR3. Looked up from germline, CDR1 is MNHNY and CDR2 is SVGAGI (reference sequence). CDR3 loop: CASGDSMNTEAFF. CDR3 DNA: TGTGCCAGCGGGGACAGCATGAACACTGAAGCTTTCTTT.

V and J are TRBV10-3 and TRBJ2-1; weak D call: TRBD1 (5 bases). The CDR3 length is 13 residues. The V end lost 10 bases, the J end lost 5 bases, and 15 bases lay between the germline ends. The germline V gene encodes CDR1 ENHRY and CDR2 SYGVKD. This chain's CDR3 is CATGDSIDNEQFF. The CDR3 region has the DNA TGTGCCACTGGCGACAGTATAGACAATGAGCAGTTCTTC.

The gene calls are TRBV19 and TRBJ2-7, with a tentative D call TRBD2 (6 bases). This CDR3 has 13 residues. Between the trimmed V and J ends, which lost 9 bases and 4 bases, there was a span of 16 bases. Looked up from germline, CDR1 is LNHDA and CDR2 is SQIVND (reference sequence). The CDR3 DNA sequence: TGTGCCAGCTCCCAAATGGGAGGTTACGAGCAGTACTTC. This encodes CASSQMGGYEQYF. The full variable domain, its missing parts supplied by reference TRBV19 and TRBJ2-7, is DGGITQSPKYLFRKEGQNVTLSCEQNLNHDAMYWYRQDPGQGLRLIYYSQIVNDFQKGDIAEGYSVSREKKESFPLTVTSAQKNPTAFYLCASSQMGGYEQYFGPGTRLTVT.

The chain has TRBV28 and TRBJ1-4, with D perhaps matching TRBD1 (5 bases). V was shortened by 6 bases and J by 6 bases, with 14 bases between the two germline ends. Germline lookup yields CDR1 MDHEN and CDR2 SYDVKM. The CDR3 contains 14 residues. The CDR3 loop reads CASRGGGEYEKLFF. CDR3 coding DNA: TGTGCCAGCAGGGGGGGAGGCGAGTATGAAAAACTGTTTTTT.

The chain is built from TRBV10-3 and TRBJ2-7, with a weak D call TRBD2 (5 bases). This CDR3 region has 14 residues. V was cut by 4 bases and J by 2 bases, with 12 bases left in between. The germline CDR1 and CDR2 sequences are ENHRY and SYGVKD. The CDR3 DNA sequence: TGTGCCATCAGTGCACGGACTCATACCTACGAGCAGTACTTC. This sequence encodes CAISARTHTYEQYF.